A single T cell receptor (beta chain) is shown here with its context. Measured with immunoSEQ multiplex PCR; TCRdb has only the in-frame clones, and not every one. The profile shows some 150,000 clones, just over 85% of them singletons. The sample originates from a study of blood T cell repertoires in COVID-19. Across the study: The origin of the acute and convalescent COVID-19 samples was the United States, Italy and Spain.

CDR3 length: 16 amino acids. Germline V CDR1 and CDR2: LGHNA, YSLEER. V lost 4 bases to trimming and J lost 7 bases, with 21 bases between them. Input material: peripheral blood. The clonotype comes from a woman aged 60 to 75 with acute or convalescent COVID-19. The rearrangement uses TRBV4-3 and TRBJ2-3; D remains unclear. The CDR3 DNA follows: TGCGCCAGCAGCCCCGATCAGTTCTCTTACCAAAATACGCAGTATTTT. It translates to CASSPDQFSYQNTQYF.